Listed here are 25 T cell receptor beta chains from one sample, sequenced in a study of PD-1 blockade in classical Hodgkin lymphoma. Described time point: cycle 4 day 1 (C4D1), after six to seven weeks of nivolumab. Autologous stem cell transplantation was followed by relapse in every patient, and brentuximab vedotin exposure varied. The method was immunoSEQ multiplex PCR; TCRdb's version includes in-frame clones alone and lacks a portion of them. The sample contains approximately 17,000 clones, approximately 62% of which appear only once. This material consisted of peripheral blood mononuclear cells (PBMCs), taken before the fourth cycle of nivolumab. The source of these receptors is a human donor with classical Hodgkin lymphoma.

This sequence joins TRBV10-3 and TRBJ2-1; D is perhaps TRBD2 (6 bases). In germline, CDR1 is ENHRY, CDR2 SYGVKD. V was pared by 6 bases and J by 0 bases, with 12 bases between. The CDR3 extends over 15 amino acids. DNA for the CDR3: TGTGCCATCAGGCCGGACTATAGCTCCTACAATGAGCAGTTCTTC. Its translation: CAIRPDYSSYNEQFF.

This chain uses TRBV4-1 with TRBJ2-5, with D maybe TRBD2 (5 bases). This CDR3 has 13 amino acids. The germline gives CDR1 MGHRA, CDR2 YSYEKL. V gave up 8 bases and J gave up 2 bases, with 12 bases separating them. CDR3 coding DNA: TGCGCCAGCGCTAGGACTGAACAAGAGACCCAGTACTTC. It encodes CASARTEQETQYF.

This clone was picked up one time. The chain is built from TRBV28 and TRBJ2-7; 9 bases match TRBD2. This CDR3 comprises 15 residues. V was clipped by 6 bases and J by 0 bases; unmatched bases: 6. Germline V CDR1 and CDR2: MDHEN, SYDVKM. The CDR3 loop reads CASSISGSFSYEQYF. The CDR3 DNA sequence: TGTGCCAGCAGCATTAGCGGGAGTTTCTCCTACGAGCAGTACTTC.

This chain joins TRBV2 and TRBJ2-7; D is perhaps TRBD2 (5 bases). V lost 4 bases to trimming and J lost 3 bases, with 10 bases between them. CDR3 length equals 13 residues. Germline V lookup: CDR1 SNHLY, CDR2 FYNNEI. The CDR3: CASSVGSDYEQYF. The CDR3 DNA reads TGTGCCAGCAGTGTTGGTAGCGACTACGAGCAGTACTTC.

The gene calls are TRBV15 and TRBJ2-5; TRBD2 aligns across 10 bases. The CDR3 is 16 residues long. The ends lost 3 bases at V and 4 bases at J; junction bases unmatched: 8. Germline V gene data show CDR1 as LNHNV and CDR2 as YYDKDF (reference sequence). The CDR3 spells CATSSRAGGYIETQYF. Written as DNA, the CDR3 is TGTGCCACCAGCAGTCGAGCGGGAGGGTATATAGAGACCCAGTACTTC.

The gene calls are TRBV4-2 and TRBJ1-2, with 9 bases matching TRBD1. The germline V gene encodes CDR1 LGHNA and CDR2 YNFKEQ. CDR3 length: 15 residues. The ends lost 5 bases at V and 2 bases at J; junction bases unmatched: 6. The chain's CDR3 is CASSVQGAGNYGYTF. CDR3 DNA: TGTGCCAGCAGCGTACAGGGGGCCGGAAACTATGGCTACACCTTC.

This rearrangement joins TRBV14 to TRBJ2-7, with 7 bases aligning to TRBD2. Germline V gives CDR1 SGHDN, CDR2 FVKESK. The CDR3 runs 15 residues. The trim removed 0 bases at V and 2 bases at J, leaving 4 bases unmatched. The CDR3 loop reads CASSQDRAGAYEQYF. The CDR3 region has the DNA TGTGCCAGCAGCCAAGACAGGGCGGGGGCCTACGAGCAGTACTTC.

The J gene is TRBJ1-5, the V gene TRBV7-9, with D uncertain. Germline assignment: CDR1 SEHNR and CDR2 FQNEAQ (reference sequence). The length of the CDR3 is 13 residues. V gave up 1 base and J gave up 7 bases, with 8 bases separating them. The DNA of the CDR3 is TGTGCCAGCAGCTTAGGGGGTAGCCAGCCCCAGCATTTT. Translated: CASSLGGSQPQHF.

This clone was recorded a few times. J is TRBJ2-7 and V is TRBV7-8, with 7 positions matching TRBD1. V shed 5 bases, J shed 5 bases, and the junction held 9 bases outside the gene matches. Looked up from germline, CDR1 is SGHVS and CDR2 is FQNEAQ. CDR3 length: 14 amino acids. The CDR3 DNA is TGTGCCAGCAGCCCGGCGCAGGGGGACCACGAGCAGTACTTC. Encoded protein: CASSPAQGDHEQYF.

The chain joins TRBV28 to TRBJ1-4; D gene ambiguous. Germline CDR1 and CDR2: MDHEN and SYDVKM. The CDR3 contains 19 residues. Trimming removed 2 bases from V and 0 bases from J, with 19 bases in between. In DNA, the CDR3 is TGTGCCAGCAGTTTAGGCCCGCTACAGCGCCTTGCAACTAATGAAAAACTGTTTTTT. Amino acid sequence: CASSLGPLQRLATNEKLFF.

In DNA form, the CDR3 reads TGCGCCAGCAGCCAAGATAGGGACAGGGCAGAGACCCAGTACTTC. Amino acids: CASSQDRDRAETQYF. This chain links TRBV4-1 with TRBJ2-5, with TRBD1 identical over 9 bases. Germline assignment: CDR1 MGHRA and CDR2 YSYEKL. The CDR3 consists of 15 residues. The trim removed 0 bases at V and 4 bases at J, leaving 3 bases unmatched.

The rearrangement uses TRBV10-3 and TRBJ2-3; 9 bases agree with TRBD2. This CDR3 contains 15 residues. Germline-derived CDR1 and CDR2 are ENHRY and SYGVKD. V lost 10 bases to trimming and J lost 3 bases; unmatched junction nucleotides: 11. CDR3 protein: CATLRVAGVTDTQYF. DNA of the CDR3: TGTGCCACCCTCCGTGTAGCGGGAGTAACAGATACGCAGTATTTT.

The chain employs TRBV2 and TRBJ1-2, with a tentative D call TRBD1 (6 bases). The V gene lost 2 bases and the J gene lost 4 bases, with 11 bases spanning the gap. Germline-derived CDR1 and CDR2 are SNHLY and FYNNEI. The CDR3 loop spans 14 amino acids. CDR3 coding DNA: TGTGCCAGCAGTGAACCGGGGGCCGGCTATGGCTACACCTTC. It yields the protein CASSEPGAGYGYTF.

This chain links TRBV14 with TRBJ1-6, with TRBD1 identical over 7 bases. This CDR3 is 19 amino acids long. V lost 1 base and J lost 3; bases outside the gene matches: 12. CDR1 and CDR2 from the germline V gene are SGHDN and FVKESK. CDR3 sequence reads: CASSQVRTGPSNYNSPLHF. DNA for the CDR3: TGTGCCAGCAGCCAAGTCCGGACAGGCCCCTCAAACTATAATTCACCCCTCCACTTT.

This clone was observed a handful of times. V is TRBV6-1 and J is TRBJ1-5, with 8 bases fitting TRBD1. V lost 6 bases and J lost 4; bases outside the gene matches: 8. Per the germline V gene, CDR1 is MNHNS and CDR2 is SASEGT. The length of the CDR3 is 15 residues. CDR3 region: CASSHDRGTNQPQHF. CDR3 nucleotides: TGTGCCAGCAGCCACGACAGGGGCACGAATCAGCCCCAGCATTTT.

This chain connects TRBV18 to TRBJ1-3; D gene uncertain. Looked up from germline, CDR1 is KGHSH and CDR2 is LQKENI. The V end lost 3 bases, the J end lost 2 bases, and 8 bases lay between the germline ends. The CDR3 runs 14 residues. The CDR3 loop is CASSPPLTGNTIYF. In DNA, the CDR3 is TGTGCCAGCTCACCTCCGCTTACTGGAAACACCATATATTTT.

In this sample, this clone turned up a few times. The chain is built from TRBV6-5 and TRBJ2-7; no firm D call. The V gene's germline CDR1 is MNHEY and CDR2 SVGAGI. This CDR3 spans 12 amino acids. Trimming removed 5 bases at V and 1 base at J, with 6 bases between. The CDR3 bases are TGTGCCAGCAGTCCCACTTCCTACGAGCAGTACTTC. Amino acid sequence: CASSPTSYEQYF.

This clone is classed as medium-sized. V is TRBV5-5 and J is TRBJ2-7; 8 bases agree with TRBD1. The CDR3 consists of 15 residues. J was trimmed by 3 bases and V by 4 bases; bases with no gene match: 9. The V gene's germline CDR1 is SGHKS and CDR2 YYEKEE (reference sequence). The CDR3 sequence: CASSAGTGGFYEQYF. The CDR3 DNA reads TGTGCCAGCAGCGCCGGGACAGGCGGCTTCTACGAGCAGTACTTC.

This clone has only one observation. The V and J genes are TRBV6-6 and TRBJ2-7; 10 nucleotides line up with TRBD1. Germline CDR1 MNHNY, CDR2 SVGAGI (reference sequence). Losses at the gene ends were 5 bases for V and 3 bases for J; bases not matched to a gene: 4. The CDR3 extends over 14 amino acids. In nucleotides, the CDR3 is TGTGCCAGCAGTCGACAGGGGGCGTACTACGAGCAGTACTTC. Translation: CASSRQGAYYEQYF.

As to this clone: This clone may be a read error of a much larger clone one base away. The DNA for the CDR3 is TGTGCCAGCAGCCAAGACAGGGAGGGGACTGAAGCTTTCTTT. Its translation: CASSQDREGTEAFF. V and J are TRBV4-2 and TRBJ1-1, with D possibly TRBD1 on 5 matching bases. The V end was cut by 0 bases, the J end by 5 bases, with 10 bases between. Germline V CDR1 and CDR2: LGHNA, YNFKEQ. There are 14 residues in the CDR3.

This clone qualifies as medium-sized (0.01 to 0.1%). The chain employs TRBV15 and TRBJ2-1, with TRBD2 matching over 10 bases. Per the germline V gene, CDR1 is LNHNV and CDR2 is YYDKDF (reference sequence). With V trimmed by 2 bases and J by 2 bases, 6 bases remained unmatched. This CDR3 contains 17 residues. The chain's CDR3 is CATSRSPGLAPYNEQFF. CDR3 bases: TGTGCCACCAGCAGATCACCGGGACTAGCGCCCTACAATGAGCAGTTCTTC. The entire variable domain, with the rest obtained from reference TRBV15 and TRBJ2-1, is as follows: DAMVIQNPRYQVTQFGKPVTLSCSQTLNHNVMYWYQQKSSQAPKLLFHYYDKDFNNEADTPDNFQSRRPNTSFCFLDIRSPGLGDTAMYLCATSRSPGLAPYNEQFFGPGTRLTVL.

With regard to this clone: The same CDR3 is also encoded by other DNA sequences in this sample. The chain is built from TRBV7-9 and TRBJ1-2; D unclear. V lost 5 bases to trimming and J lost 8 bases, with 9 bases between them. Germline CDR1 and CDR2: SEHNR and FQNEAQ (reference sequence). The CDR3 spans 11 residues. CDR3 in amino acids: CASSRQGGYTF. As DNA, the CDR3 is TGTGCCAGCAGCCGGCAAGGGGGCTACACCTTC.

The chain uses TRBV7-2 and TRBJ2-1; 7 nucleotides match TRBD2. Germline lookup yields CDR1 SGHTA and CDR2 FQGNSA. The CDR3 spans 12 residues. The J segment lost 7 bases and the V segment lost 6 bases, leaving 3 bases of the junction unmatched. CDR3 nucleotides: TGTGCCAGCAGGCGGGAGAGTAATGAGCAGTTCTTC. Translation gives CASRRESNEQFF.

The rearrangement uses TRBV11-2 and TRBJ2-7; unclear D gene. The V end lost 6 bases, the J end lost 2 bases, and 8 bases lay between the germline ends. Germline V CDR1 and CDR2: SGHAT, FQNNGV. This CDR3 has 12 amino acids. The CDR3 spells CASSPAAYEQYF. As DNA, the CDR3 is TGTGCCAGCAGTCCGGCGGCCTACGAGCAGTACTTC.

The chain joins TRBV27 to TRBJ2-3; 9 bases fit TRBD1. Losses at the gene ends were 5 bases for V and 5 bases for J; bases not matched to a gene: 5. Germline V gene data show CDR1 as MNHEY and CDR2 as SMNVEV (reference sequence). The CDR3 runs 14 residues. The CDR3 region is CASSRTGVRDTQYF. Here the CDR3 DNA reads TGTGCCAGCAGTCGGACAGGGGTAAGAGATACGCAGTATTTT.